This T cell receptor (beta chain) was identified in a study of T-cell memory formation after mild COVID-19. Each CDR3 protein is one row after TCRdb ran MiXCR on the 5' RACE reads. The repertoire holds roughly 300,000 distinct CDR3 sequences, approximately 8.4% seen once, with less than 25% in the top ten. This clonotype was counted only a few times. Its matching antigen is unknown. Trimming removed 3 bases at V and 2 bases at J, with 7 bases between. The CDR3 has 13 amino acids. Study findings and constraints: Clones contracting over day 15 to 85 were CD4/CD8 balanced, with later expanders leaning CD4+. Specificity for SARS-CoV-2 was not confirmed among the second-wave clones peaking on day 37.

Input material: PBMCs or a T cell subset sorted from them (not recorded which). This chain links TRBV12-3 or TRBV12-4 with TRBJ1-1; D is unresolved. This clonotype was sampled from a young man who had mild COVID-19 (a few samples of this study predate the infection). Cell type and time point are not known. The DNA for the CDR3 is TGTGCCAGCAGTTTTGGCCCCAACACTGAAGCTTTCTTT. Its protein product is CASSFGPNTEAFF.